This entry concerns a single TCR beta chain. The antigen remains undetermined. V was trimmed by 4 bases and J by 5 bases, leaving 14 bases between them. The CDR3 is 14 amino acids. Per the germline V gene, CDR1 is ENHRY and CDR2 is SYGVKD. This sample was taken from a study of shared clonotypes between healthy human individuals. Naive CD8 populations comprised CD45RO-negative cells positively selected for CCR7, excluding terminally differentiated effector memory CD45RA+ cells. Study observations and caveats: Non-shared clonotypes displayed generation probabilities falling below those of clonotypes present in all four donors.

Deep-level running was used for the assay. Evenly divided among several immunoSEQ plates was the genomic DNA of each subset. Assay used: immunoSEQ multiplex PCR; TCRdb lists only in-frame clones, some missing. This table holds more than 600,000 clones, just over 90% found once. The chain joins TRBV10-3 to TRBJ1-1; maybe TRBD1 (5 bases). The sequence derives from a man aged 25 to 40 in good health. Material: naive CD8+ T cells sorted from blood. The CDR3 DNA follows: TGTGCCATCAGTGGACTACAGGACCAGACTGAAGCTTTCTTT. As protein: CAISGLQDQTEAFF.